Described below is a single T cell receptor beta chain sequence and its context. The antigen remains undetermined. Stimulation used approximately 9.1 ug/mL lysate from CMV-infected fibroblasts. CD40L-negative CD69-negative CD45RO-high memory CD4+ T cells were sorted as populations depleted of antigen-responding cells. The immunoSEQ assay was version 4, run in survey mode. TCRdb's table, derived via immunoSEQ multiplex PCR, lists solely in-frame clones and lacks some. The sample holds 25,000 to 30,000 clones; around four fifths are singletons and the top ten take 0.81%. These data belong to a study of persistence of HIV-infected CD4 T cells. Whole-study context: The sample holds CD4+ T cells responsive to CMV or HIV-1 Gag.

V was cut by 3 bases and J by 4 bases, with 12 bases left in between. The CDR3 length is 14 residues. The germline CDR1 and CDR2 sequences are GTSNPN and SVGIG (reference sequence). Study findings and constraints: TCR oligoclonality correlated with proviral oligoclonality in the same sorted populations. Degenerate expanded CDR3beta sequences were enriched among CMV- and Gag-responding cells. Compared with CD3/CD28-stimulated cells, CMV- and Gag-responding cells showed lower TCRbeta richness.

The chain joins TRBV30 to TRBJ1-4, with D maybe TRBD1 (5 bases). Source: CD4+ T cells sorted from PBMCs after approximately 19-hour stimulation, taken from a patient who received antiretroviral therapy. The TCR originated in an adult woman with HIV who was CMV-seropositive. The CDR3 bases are TGTGCCTGGAGCCCGAGGCAGGGTAATGAAAAACTGTTTTTT. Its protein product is CAWSPRQGNEKLFF. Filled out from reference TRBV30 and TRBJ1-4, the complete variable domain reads SQTIHQWPATLVQPVGSPLSLECTVEGTSNPNLYWYRQAAGRGLQLLFYSVGIGQISSEVPQNLSASRPQDRQFILSSKKLLLSDSGFYLCAWSPRQGNEKLFFGSGTQLSVL.